These 2 T cell receptor beta chains were all obtained from the same sample, sequenced in a study of beta chain features in type 1 diabetes. Their antigen targets remain unknown. The whole isolated RNA underwent reverse transcription, so sequencing captured expressed TCRB transcripts. Assay used: immunoSEQ multiplex PCR; TCRdb lists only in-frame clones, some missing. The data show some 660,000 clones, roughly 13% seen once. Whole-study results and caveats: Among all four CD4+ subsets, Type 1 diabetes patients had TCRB CDR3s that were moderately but significantly shorter.

The sample taken for sequencing was naive CD4+ T cells from blood. These receptor sequences come from a man between 18 and 29 years old with type 1 diabetes.

This clone was found a few times. In the same sample, other DNA sequences code for this CDR3. The rearrangement joins TRBV5-1 to TRBJ2-5; 15 bases match TRBD2. Germline CDR1 reads SGHRS; CDR2 reads YFSETQ. J was trimmed by 5 bases and V by 4 bases; bases with no gene match: 6. The CDR3 sequence is 16 residues long. CDR3 nucleotide sequence: TGCGCCAGCAGCCCCGGACTAGCGGGAGGGCCGGAGACCCAGTACTTC. This gives the protein CASSPGLAGGPETQYF.

This clone was found a few times. The chain employs TRBV5-6 and TRBJ2-3; D gene ambiguous. CDR1 is SGHDT and CDR2 is YYEEEE in the germline V gene. The V end was cut by 2 bases, the J end by 6 bases, with 10 bases between. The CDR3 has 13 amino acids. This CDR3 is CASSFGVEDTQYF. The CDR3 DNA is TGTGCCAGCAGCTTTGGGGTTGAGGATACGCAGTATTTT.